This record covers a single TCR beta chain. It lacks a known antigen. Per-base qualities were not stored, and no clone one base away is much larger. Libraries of naive CD8 T cells were built from anywhere between about 18,000 and 1,000,000 sorted cells, with 10%, 30% or 50% of the purified RNA used. On a BD FACSAria II, naive CD8 T cells were FACS-sorted as CD8+CD4-CCR7+CD45RA+ and collected into RLT Plus buffer. To test detection sensitivity, Jurkat RNA equivalent to ten TCR copies was spiked into samples of about 19,000-1,000,000 naive CD8 T cells. Enrichment of CD8 T cells was performed with RosetteSep CD8+ T Cell Enrichment Cocktail and Ficoll-Paque, after which ACK red cell lysis was carried out. The sample belongs to a study of molecular identifiers for immune sequencing clone quantification listed by TCRdb under 2018. In the study overall: For a replicate experiment, RNA from roughly 20,000 or 100,000 naive CD8 T cells was divided into five aliquots, and four of the five aliquots were sequenced. This methods study benchmarked molecular-identifier clustering-based TCR repertoire sequencing (MIDCIRS) and TCR RNA copy counting, using CD8 T cells to do so.

The library came from PCR. Sequencing instrument: Illumina HiSeq 4000. Bulk TCR libraries were generated as previously described, with the TCR primers listed in Table S5 used. Total RNA was purified with the Qiagen AllPrep DNA/RNA kit. Before any analysis, reads coming from multiple sequencing runs of the same library were combined into one pool. The published analysis was carried out like this. Reads were retained only if their TCR constant sequence matched exactly, and those retained reads were trimmed to 150 nt and grouped according to their 12-nt molecular barcodes. Reads in each barcode group were sub-clustered using a 15% Levenshtein threshold, and a quality-weighted consensus sequence was built for each RNA molecule. Non-functional sequences were discarded, and so were lower-count sequences lying one edit away from another sequence. On the basis of fitting two negative binomial distributions, barcode sub-clusters with fewer than 20% of the maximum read count were discarded. Using fastp trimming at Q25 and MiXCR clonotype assembly, TCRdb reanalyzed the public sequencing data and kept in-frame beta chains. Merged by CDR3 protein, the rows form single entries marked with the most common genes and DNA. TCRdb, not the authors, supplied the V and J calls. This sample is represented by tens of thousands of distinct CDR3 sequences; over 15% of them were singletons. The ten top clones hold 0.9% to 1.2% of the sample.

What the authors observed across the whole study: In CMV-specific effector cells, clones with more than 20 RNA copies accounted for over 97% of molecules, whereas in naive cells such clones accounted for under 1%. When barcode sub-clustering was left out, chimeric consensus sequences inflated TCR diversity, with chimeras reaching as high as 47%. The sizes of highly expanded clones could end up underestimated when identical TCR molecules share a barcode. The naive libraries included spiked-in Jurkat TCR RNA (about nine copies' worth), and this Jurkat TCR RNA is not part of the donor repertoire. A single cell's worth of spiked-in Jurkat TCR RNA was reported detectable even among under 1.1 million naive CD8 T cells. Modeling estimated about 3 recovered TCR RNA copies per cell, compared with about 9.3 by digital PCR, which implies about 32% capture efficiency.

As encoded in the germline V gene (reference sequence), CDR1 is SEHNR while CDR2 is FQNEAQ. The CDR3, cysteine through phenylalanine, is 17 amino acids long. CDR3 DNA only is kept here, 51 bases in frame from base 1. Between the V and J ends, shortened by 2 bases and 2 bases respectively, the junction contains 19 bases. Sequenced sample: naive CD8+ T cells from blood, with Jurkat cell RNA spiked in. Sample cell subset or site, as interpreted from the label and publication: FACS-sorted CD8+CD4-CCR7+CD45RA+ naive T cells. The receptor chain draws on TRBV7-9 and TRBJ2-7, with the D call tentatively TRBD1 or TRBD2, each fitting 6 bases. The receptor's source is a human donor in good health. Some libraries in this study had Jurkat cell RNA spiked in. At the DNA level, the sequence is TGTGCCAGCAGCTTAAACTGGGGGGCAGCGGTGACCTACGAGCAGTACTTC. This translates into CASSLNWGAAVTYEQYF.